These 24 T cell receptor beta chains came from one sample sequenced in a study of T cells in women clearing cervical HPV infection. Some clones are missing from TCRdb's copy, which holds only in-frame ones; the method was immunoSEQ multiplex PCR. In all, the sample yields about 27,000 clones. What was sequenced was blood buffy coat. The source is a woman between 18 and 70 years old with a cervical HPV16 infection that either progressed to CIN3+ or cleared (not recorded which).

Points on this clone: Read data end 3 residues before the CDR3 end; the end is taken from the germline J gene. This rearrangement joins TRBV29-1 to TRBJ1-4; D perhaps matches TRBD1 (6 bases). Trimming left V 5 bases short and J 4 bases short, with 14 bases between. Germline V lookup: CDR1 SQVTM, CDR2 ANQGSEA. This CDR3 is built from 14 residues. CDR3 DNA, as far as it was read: TGCAGCGTTCGGAACAGGGCAGTTAATGAAAAA. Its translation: CSVRNRAVNEK. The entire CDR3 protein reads CSVRNRAVNEKLFF.

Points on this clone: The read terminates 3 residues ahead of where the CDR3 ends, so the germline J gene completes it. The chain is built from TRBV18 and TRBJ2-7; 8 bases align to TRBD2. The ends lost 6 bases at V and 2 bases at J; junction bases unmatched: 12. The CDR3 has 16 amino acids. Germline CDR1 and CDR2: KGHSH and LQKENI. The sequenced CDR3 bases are TGTGCCAGCTCCCGGATTAATAGCGGGGCGACCTACGAG. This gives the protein CASSRINSGATYE. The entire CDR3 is CASSRINSGATYEQYF. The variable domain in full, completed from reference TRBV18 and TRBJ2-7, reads NAGVMQNPRHLVRRRGQEARLRCSPMKGHSHVYWYRQLPEEGLKFMVYLQKENIIDESGMPKERFSAEFPKEGPSILRIQQVVRGDSAAYFCASSRINSGATYEQYFGPGTRLTVT.

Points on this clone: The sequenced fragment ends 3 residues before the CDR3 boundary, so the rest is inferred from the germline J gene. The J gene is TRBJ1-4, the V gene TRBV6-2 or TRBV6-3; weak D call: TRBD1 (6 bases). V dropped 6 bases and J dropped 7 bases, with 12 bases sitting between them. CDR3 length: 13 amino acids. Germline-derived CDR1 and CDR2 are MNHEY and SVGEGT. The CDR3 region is CASRTGTPEKLFF. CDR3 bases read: TGTGCCAGCAGGACCGGGACACCTGAAAAA.

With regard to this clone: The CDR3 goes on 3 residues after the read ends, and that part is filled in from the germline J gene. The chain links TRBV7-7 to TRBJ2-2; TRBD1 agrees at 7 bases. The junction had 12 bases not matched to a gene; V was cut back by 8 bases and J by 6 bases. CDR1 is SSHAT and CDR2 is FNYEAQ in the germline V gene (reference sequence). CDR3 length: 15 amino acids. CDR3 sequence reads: CASRPRQGAAGELFF. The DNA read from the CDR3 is TGTGCCAGCCGACCCCGACAGGGCGCGGCCGGGGAG.

This CDR3 reads CASSLGRPGANVLFF. The CDR3 bases that were read are TGTGCCAGCAGCTTAGGACGGCCTGGGGCCAACGTA. The rearrangement uses TRBV11-2 and TRBJ1-4, with D possibly TRBD1 on 5 matching bases. Read sequence stops 3 residues before the CDR3 end, and the germline J gene provides the missing end. This CDR3 comprises 15 residues. Germline V gene data show CDR1 as SGHAT and CDR2 as FQNNGV.

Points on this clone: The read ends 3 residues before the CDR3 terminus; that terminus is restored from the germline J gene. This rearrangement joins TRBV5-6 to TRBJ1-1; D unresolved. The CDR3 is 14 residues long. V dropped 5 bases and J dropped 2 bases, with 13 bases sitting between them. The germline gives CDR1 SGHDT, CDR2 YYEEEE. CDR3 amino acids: CASRFTGINTEAFF. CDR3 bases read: TGTGCCAGCAGATTCACGGGGATTAACACTGAA.

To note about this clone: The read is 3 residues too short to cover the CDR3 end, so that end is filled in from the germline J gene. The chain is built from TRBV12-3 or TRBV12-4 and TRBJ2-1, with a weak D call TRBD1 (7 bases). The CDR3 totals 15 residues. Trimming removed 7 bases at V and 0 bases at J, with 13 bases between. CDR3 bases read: TGTGCCAGCACCGGCGGGACAGTCTCCTACAATGAG. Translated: CASTGGTVSYNE. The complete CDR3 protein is CASTGGTVSYNEQFF.

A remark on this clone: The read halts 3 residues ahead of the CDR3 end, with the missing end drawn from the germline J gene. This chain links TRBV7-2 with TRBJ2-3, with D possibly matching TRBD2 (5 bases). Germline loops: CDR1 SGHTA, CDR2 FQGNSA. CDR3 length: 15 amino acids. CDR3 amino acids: CASSLVGPPGETQYF. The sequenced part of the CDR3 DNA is TGTGCCAGCAGCTTAGTTGGGCCCCCCGGGGAGACG.

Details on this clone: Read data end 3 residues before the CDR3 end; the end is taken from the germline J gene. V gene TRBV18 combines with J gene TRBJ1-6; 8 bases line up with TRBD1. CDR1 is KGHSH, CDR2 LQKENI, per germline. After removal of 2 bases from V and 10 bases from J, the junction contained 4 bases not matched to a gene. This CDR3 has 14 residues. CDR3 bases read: TGTGCCAGCTCACCAGAGACAGGGGCATCACCC. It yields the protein CASSPETGASP. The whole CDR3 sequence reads CASSPETGASPLHF.

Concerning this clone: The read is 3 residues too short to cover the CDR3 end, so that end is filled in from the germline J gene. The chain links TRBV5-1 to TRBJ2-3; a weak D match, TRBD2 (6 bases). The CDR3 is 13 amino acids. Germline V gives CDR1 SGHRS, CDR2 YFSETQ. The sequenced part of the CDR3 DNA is TGCGCCAGCAGCCCGGGGTCCCGGGAGACG. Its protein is CASSPGSRET. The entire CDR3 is CASSPGSRETQYF.

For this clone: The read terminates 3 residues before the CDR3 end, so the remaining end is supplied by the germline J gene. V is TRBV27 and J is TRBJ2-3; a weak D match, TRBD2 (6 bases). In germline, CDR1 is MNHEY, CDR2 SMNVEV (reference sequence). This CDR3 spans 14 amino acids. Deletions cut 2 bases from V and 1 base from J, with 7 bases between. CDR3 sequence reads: CASSLGGGTDTQYF. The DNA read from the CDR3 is TGTGCCAGCAGTTTAGGCGGGGGCACAGATACG.

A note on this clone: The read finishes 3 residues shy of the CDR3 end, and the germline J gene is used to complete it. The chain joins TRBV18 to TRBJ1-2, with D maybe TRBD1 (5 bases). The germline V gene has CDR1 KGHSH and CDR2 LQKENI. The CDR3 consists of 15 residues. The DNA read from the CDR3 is TGTGCCAGCTCACCCAGGGAGACTAGCACAGATACC. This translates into CASSPRETSTDT. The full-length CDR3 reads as CASSPRETSTDTYTF.

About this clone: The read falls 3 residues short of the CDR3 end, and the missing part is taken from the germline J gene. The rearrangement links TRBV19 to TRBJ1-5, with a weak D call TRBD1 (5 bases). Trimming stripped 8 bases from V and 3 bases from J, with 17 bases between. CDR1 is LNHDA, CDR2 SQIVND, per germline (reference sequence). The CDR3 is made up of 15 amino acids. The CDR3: CASAPGLKTNQPQHF. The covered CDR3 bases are TGTGCCAGTGCTCCGGGACTCAAAACCAATCAGCCC.

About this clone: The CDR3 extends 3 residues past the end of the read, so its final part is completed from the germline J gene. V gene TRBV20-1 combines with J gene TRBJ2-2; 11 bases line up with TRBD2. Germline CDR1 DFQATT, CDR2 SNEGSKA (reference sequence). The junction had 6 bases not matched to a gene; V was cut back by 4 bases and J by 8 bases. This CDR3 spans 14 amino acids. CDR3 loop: CSATPLAGGGELFF. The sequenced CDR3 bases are TGCAGTGCTACCCCTCTAGCGGGAGGAGGGGAG.

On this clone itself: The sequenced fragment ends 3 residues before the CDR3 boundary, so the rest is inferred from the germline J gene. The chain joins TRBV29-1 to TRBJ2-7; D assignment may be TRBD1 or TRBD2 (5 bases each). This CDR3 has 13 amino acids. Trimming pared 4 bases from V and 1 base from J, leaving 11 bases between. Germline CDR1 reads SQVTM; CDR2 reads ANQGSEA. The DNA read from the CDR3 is TGCAGCGTTGGAGGGGAACGGTCCTACGAG. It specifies CSVGGERSYE. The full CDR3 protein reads CSVGGERSYEQYF.

CDR3 region: CASSPGTGVTGELFF. CDR3 DNA (partial): TGTGCCAGCAGCCCTGGGACAGGGGTAACCGGGGAG. This chain joins TRBV7-2 and TRBJ2-2; 10 bases are a match to TRBD1. The missing CDR3 end, 3 residues past where the read stops, is filled in from the germline J gene. CDR3 length: 15 amino acids. The trim removed 5 bases at V and 5 bases at J, leaving 5 bases unmatched. From germline, CDR1 is SGHTA and CDR2 FQGNSA.

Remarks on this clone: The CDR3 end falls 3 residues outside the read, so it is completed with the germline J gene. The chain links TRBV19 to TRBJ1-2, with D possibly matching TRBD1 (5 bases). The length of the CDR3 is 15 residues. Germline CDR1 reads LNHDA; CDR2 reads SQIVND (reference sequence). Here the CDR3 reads CASSRGAPSDGDYTF. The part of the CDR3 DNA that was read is TGTGCCAGTAGTAGAGGGGCTCCATCAGATGGTGAC.

This CDR3 reads CASSRTSGGARTGELFF. CDR3 bases read: TGTGCCAGCAGTAGAACTAGCGGGGGGGCCAGAACCGGGGAG. The chain recombines TRBV2 with TRBJ2-2, with 13 positions matching TRBD2. The read is 3 residues too short to cover the CDR3 end, so that end is filled in from the germline J gene. The ends lost 5 bases at V and 5 bases at J; junction bases unmatched: 8. The germline CDR1 and CDR2 sequences are SNHLY and FYNNEI. CDR3 length: 17 residues. Drawing the rest from reference TRBV2 and TRBJ2-2, the complete variable domain is EPEVTQTPSHQVTQMGQEVILRCVPISNHLYFYWYRQILGQKVEFLVSFYNNEISEKSEIFDDQFSVERPDGSNFTLKIRSTKLEDSAMYFCASSRTSGGARTGELFFGEGSRLTVL.

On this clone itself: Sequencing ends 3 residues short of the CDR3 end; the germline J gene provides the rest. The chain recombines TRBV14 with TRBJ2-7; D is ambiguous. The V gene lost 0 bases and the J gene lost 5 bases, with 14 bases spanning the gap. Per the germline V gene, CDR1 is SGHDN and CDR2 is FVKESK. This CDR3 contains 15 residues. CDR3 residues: CASSQDRGPLDEQYF. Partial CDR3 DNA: TGTGCCAGCAGCCAAGATCGCGGCCCACTCGACGAG.

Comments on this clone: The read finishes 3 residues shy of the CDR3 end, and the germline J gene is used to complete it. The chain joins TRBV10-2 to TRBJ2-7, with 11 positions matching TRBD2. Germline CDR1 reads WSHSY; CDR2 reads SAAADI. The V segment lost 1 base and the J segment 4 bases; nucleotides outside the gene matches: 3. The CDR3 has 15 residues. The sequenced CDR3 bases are TGCGCCAGCAGTGAGTTGGCTAGCGGGAGGTACGAG. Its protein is CASSELASGRYE. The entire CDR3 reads CASSELASGRYEQYF.

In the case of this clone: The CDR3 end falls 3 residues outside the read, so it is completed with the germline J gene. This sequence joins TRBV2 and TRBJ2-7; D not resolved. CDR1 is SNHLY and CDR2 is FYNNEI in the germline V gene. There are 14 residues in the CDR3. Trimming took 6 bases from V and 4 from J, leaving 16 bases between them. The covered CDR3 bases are TGTGCCAGCAGGGCCCTTGAGGCCCCGTACGAG. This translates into CASRALEAPYE. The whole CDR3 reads CASRALEAPYEQYF.

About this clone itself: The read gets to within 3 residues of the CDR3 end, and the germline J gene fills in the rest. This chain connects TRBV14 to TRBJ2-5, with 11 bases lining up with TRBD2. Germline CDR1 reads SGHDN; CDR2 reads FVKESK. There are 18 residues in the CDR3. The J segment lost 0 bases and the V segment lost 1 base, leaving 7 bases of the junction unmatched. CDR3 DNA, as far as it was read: TGTGCCAGCAGCCAAGGTCGGCTAGCGGGGGGCTACCAAGAGACC. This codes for CASSQGRLAGGYQET. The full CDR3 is CASSQGRLAGGYQETQYF.

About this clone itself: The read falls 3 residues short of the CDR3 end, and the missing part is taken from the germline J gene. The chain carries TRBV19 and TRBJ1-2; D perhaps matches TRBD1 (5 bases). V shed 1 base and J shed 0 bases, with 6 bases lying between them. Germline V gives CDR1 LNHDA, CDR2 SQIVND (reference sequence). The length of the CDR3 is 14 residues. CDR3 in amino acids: CASSIGTSNYGYTF. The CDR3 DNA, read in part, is TGTGCCAGTAGTATAGGGACATCTAACTATGGC.

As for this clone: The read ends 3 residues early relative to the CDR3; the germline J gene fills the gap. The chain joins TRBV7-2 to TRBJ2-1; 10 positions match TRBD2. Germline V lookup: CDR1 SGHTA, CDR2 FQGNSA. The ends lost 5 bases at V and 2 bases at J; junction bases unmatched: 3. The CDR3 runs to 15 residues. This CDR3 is CASSATSGAYNEQFF. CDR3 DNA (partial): TGTGCCAGCAGCGCAACTAGCGGGGCCTACAATGAG.